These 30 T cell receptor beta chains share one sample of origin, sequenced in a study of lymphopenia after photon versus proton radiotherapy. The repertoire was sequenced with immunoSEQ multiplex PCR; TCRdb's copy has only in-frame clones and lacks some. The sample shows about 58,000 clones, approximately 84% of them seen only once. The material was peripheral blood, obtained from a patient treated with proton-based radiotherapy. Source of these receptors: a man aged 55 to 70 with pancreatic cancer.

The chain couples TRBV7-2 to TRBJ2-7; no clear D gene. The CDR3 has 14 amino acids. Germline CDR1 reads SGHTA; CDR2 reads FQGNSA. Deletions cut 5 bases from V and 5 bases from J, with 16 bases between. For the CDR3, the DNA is TGTGCCAGCAGCCCCCTTGTGGGGATGCACGAGCAGTACTTC. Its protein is CASSPLVGMHEQYF.

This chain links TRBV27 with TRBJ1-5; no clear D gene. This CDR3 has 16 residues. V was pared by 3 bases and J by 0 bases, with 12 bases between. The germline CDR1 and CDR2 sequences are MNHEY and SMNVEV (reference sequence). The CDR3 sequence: CASSFLSADSNQPQHF. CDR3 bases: TGTGCCAGCAGTTTTTTGTCCGCAGATAGCAATCAGCCCCAGCATTTT.

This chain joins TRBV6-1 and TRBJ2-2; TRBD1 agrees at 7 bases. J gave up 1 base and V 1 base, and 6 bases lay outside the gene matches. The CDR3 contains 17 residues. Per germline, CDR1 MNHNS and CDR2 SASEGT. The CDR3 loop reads CASSEGRGTVNTGELFF. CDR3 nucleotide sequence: TGTGCCAGCAGTGAAGGTAGAGGGACAGTGAACACCGGGGAGCTGTTTTTT.

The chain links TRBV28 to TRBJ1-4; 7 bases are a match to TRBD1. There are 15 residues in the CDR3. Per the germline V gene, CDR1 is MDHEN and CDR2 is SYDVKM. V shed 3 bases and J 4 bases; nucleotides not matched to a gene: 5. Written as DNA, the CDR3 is TGTGCCAGCAGTTTCACAGGGGCTAATAATGAAAAACTGTTTTTT. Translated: CASSFTGANNEKLFF.

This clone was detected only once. The CDR3 DNA sequence: TGTGCCAGCAGTGAAGCCCCAGATACGCAGTATTTT. Protein product: CASSEAPDTQYF. V usage is TRBV6-1 and J usage is TRBJ2-3; D remains ambiguous. Germline V CDR1 and CDR2: MNHNS, SASEGT. This CDR3 is 12 amino acids long. Trimming pared 0 bases from V and 4 bases from J, leaving 2 bases between.

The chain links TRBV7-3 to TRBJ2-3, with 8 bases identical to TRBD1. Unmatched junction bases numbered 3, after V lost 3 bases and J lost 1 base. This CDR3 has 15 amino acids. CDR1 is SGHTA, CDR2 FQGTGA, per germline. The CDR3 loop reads CASSFGQGGTDTQYF. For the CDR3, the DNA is TGTGCCAGCAGCTTCGGACAGGGTGGCACAGATACGCAGTATTTT.

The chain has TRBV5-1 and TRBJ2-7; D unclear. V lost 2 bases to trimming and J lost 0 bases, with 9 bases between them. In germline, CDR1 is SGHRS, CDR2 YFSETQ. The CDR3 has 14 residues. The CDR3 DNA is TGCGCCAGCAGCTTCCAGGCGAGCTCCTACGAGCAGTACTTC. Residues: CASSFQASSYEQYF.

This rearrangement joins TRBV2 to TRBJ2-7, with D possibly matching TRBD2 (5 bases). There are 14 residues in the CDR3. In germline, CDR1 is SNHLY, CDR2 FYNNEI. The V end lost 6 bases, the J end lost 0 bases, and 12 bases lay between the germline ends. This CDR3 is CASRQTGSSYEQYF. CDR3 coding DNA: TGTGCCAGCAGACAGACGGGAAGCTCCTACGAGCAGTACTTC. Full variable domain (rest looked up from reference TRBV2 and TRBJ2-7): EPEVTQTPSHQVTQMGQEVILRCVPISNHLYFYWYRQILGQKVEFLVSFYNNEISEKSEIFDDQFSVERPDGSNFTLKIRSTKLEDSAMYFCASRQTGSSYEQYFGPGTRLTVT.

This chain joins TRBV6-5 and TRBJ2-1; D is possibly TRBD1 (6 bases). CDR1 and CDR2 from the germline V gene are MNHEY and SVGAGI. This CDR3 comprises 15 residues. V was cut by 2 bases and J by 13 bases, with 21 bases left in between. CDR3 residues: CASSYGGNARTEQFF. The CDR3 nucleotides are TGTGCCAGCAGTTACGGTGGAAACGCCCGGACAGAACAGTTCTTC.

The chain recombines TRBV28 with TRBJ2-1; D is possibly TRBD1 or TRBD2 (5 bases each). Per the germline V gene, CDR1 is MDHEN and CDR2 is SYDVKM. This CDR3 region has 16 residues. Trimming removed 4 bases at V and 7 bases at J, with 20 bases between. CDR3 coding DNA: TGTGCCAGCAGTTCTGTCGTGGGGGTTGGCCGGAATGAGCAGTTCTTC. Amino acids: CASSSVVGVGRNEQFF.

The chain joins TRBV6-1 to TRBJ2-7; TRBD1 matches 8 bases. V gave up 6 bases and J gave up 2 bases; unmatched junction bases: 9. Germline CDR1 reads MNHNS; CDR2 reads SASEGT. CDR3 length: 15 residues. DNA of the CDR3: TGTGCCAGCAGATTAACCGGGACAGGCACCTACGAGCAGTACTTC. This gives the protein CASRLTGTGTYEQYF.

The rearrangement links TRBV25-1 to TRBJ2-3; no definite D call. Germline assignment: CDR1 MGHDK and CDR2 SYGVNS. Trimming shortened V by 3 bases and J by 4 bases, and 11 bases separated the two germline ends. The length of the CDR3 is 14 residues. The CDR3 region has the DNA TGTGCCAGCAGTGAGCGGAATCGGGCAGATACGCAGTATTTT. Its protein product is CASSERNRADTQYF. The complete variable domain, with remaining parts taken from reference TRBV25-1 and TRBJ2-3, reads EADIYQTPRYLVIGTGKKITLECSQTMGHDKMYWYQQDPGMELHLIHYSYGVNSTEKGDLSSESTVSRIRTEHFPLTLESARPSHTSQYLCASSERNRADTQYFGPGTRLTVL.

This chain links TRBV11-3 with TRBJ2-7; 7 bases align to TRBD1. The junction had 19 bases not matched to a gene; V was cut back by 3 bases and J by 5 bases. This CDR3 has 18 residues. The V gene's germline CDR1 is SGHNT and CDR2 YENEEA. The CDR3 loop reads CASSFRKPHRDSGHEQYF. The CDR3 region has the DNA TGTGCCAGCAGCTTTAGAAAACCCCATAGGGACAGTGGACACGAGCAGTACTTC.

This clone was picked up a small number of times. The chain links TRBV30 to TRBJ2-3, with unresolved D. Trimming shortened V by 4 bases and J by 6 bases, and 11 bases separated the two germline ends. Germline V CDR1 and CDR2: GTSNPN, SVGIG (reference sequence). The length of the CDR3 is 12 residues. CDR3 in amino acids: CAWTGVGDTQYF. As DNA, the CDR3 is TGTGCCTGGACGGGTGTGGGTGATACGCAGTATTTT.

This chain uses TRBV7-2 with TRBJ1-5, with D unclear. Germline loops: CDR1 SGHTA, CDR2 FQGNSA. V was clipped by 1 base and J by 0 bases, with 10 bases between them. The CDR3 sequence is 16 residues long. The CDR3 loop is CASSLGRPYSNQPQHF. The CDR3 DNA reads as TGTGCCAGCAGCTTAGGCAGACCTTATAGCAATCAGCCCCAGCATTTT.

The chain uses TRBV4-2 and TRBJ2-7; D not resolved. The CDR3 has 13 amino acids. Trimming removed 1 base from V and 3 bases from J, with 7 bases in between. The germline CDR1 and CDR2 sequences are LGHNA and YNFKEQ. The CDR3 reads CASSQGGNYEQYF. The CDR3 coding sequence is TGTGCCAGCAGCCAAGGGGGTAACTACGAGCAGTACTTC.

CDR3 in amino acids: CASRDILDINEQFF. For the CDR3, the DNA is TGTGCCAGTAGGGACATATTAGATATCAATGAGCAGTTCTTC. V usage is TRBV5-4 and J usage is TRBJ2-1; a possible D gene is TRBD1 (6 bases). Looked up from germline, CDR1 is SGHNT and CDR2 is YYREEE (reference sequence). The CDR3 runs to 14 residues. Trimming pared 8 bases from V and 6 bases from J, leaving 18 bases between.

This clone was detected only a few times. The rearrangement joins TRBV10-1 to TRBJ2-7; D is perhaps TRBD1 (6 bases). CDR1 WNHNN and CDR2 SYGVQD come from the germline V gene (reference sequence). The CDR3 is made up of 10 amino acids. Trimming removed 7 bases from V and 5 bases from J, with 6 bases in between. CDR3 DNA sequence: TGCGCCAGCAAGGGGGACGAGCAGTACTTC. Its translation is CASKGDEQYF.

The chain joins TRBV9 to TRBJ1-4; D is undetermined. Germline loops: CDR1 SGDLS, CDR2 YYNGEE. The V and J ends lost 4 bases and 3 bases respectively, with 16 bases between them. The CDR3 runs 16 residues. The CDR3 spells CASSPRPAAANEKLFF. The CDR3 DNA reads TGTGCCAGCAGCCCCCGCCCCGCGGCAGCTAATGAAAAACTGTTTTTT. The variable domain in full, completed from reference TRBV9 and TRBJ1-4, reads DSGVTQTPKHLITATGQRVTLRCSPRSGDLSVYWYQQSLDQGLQFLIQYYNGEERAKGNILERFSAQQFPDLHSELNLSSLELGDSALYFCASSPRPAAANEKLFFGSGTQLSVL.

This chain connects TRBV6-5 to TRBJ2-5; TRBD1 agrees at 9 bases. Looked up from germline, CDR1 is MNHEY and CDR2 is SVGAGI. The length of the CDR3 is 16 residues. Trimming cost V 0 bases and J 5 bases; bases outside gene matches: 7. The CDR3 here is CASSYSPWTGDETQYF. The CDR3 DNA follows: TGTGCCAGCAGTTACTCTCCATGGACAGGGGACGAGACCCAGTACTTC.

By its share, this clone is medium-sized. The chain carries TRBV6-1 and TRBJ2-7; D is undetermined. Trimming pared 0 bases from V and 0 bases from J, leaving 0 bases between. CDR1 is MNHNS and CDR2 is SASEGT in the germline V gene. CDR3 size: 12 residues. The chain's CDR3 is CASSEASYEQYF. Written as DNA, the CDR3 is TGTGCCAGCAGTGAAGCCTCCTACGAGCAGTACTTC.

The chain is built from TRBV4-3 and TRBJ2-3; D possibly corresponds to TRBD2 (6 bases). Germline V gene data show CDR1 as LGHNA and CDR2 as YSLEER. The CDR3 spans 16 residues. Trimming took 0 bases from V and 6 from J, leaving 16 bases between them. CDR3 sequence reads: CASSQEAVGRWDTQYF. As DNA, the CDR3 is TGCGCCAGCAGCCAAGAAGCCGTCGGGAGATGGGATACGCAGTATTTT.

CDR3 residues: CATWWRYEQFF. The CDR3, as DNA: TGTGCCACCTGGTGGCGGTATGAGCAGTTCTTC. V usage is TRBV28 and J usage is TRBJ2-1; D unresolved. Trimming took 10 bases from V and 8 from J, leaving 12 bases between them. This CDR3 has 11 residues. Looked up from germline, CDR1 is MDHEN and CDR2 is SYDVKM.

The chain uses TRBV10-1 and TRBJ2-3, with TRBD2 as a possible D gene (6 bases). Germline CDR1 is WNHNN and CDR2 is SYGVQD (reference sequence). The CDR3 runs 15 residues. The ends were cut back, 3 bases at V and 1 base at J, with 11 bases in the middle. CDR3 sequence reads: CASSDRIAGTDTQYF. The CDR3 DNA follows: TGCGCCAGCAGTGACCGGATAGCGGGCACAGATACGCAGTATTTT.

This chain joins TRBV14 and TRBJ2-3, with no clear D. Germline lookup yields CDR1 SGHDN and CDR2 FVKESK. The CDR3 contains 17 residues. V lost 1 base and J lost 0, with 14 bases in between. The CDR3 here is CASSQGRRNPSTDTQYF. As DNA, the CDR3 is TGTGCCAGCAGCCAAGGTCGTCGAAACCCTAGCACAGATACGCAGTATTTT. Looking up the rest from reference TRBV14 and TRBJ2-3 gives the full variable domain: EAGVTQFPSHSVIEKGQTVTLRCDPISGHDNLYWYRRVMGKEIKFLLHFVKESKQDESGMPNNRFLAERTGGTYSTLKVQPAELEDSGVYFCASSQGRRNPSTDTQYFGPGTRLTVL.

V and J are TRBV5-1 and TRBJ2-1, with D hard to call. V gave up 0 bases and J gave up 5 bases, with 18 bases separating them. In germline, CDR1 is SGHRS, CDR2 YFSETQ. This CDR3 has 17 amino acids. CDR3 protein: CASSLGVSFSDHNEQFF. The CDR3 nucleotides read TGCGCCAGCAGCTTGGGTGTAAGTTTTTCTGATCACAATGAGCAGTTCTTC.

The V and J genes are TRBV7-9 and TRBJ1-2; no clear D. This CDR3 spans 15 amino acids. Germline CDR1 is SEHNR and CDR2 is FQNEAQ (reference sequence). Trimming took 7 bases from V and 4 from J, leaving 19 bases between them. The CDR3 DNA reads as TGTGCCAGCACTCCGCGGGTTGGCAGCCTCTATGGCTACACCTTC. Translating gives CASTPRVGSLYGYTF.

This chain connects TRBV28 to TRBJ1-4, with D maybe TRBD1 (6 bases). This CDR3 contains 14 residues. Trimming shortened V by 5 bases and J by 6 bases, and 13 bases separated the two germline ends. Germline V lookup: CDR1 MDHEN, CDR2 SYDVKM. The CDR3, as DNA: TGTGCCAGCAGTCGAACAGGGTCAGATGAAAAACTGTTTTTT. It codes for CASSRTGSDEKLFF.

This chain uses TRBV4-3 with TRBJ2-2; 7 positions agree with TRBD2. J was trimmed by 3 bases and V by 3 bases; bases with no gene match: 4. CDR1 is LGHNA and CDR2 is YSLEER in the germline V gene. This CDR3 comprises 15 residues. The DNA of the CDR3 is TGCGCCAGCAGCCACCGGGGGGAGTACACCGGGGAGCTGTTTTTT. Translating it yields CASSHRGEYTGELFF.

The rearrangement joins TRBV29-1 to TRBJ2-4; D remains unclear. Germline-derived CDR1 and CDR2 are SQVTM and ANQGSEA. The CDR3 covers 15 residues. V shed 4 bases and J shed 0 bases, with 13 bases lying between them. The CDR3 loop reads CSVGASNVAKNIQYF. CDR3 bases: TGCAGCGTTGGGGCAAGTAACGTAGCCAAAAACATTCAGTACTTC.